This T cell receptor beta chain was sequenced for a study of T cell changes during pregnancy in multiple sclerosis. Germline V lookup: CDR1 GTSNPN, CDR2 SVGIG (reference sequence). The length of the CDR3 is 14 residues. The germline V and J ends were trimmed by 7 bases and 2 bases, with 18 bases remaining between them. Sequencing was performed with immunoSEQ multiplex PCR; in TCRdb, only in-frame clones are kept and a portion is missing. The repertoire includes roughly 60,000 clones, roughly 92% of them detected once, and roughly 1.4% sits in the top ten. The sequence was obtained from a female donor with multiple sclerosis, enrolled in a pregnancy study. The V and J genes are TRBV30 and TRBJ2-7, with a tentative D call TRBD2 (6 bases). The source material was peripheral blood, sampled in the second trimester of pregnancy. The CDR3 loop reads CAYYLSAGPYEQYF. CDR3 DNA: TGTGCCTACTACTTATCGGCGGGACCCTACGAGCAGTACTTC.